This T cell receptor beta chain was retrieved from a study of glioma-infiltrating T cells. Study results and limitations: Tissue-blood divergence was below expectation in non-neoplastic patients, above in gliomas.

CDR1 and CDR2 (germline): SGHTA, FQGNSA. Trimming removed 0 bases from V and 2 bases from J, with 8 bases in between. This CDR3 spans 14 amino acids. TCR alpha and beta CDR3 regions were amplified from RNA using iRepertoire nested multiplex PCR. TCRdb ran MiXCR on the multiplex PCR reads and lists one entry per CDR3 protein. The sample includes about 410,000 distinct CDR3 sequences, 41% of them seen just once. This clonotype turned up a few times. Its cognate antigen is unknown. The sequence came from a human donor with low-grade glioma or glioblastoma, undergoing nonglioma brain surgery, or in good health (not recorded which). V gene TRBV7-2 combines with J gene TRBJ2-7; D is perhaps TRBD1 (6 bases). The sample taken for sequencing was glioma tissue, nonneoplastic brain tissue, or PBMCs (not recorded which). DNA of the CDR3: TGTGCCAGCAGCTTAGCGGGACATACCTACGAGCAGTACTTC. This encodes CASSLAGHTYEQYF. Complete variable domain (other parts from reference TRBV7-2 and TRBJ2-7): GAGVSQSPSNKVTEKGKDVELRCDPISGHTALYWYRQSLGQGLEFLIYFQGNSAPDKSGLPSDRFSAERTGGSVSTLTIQRTQQEDSAVYLCASSLAGHTYEQYFGPGTRLTVT.